This record looks at one T cell receptor (beta chain) sequence and its context. Its antigen is unknown. The data are from a study of glioma-infiltrating T cells after dendritic cell vaccination. The overall study: Autologous tumor lysate-pulsed dendritic cell vaccination was given between the early 2000s and the early 2010s. Autologous tumor lysate was loaded overnight onto monocyte-derived dendritic cells grown seven to eight days with IL-4 and GM-CSF. Points from the study as a whole: Patients with more pretreatment TILs had longer time to progression and survival.

The V and J ends lost 9 bases and 1 base, in that order; junction bases with no gene match: 6. The length of the CDR3 is 13 residues. Germline V gene lookup returns CDR1 MNHNS and CDR2 SASEGT. The PCR used 60 V beta and 13 J beta primers. Produced via immunoSEQ multiplex PCR; TCRdb's table is partial and in-frame only. The sample includes fewer than 100,000 clones, 65% to 90% seen only once; the top ten take 15% to 18%. The specimen was blood, collected before dendritic cell vaccination. The clonotype comes from a human donor with glioblastoma. The gene calls are TRBV6-1 and TRBJ2-7; 7 nucleotides match TRBD2. CDR3 coding DNA: TGTGCCAGTTTAGCGGGTGAATCCTACGAGCAGTACTTC. Its protein is CASLAGESYEQYF.